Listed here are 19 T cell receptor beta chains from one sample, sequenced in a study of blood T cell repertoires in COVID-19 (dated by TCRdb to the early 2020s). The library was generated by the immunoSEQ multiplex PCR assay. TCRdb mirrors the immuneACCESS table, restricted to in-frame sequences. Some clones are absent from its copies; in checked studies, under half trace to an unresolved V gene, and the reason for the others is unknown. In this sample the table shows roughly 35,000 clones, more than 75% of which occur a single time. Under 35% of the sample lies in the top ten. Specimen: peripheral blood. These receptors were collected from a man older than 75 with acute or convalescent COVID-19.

The CDR3 region is CASSIRDRPYEQYF. The CDR3, as DNA: TGTGCCAGTAGTATCCGGGACAGACCCTACGAGCAGTACTTC. The chain uses TRBV19 and TRBJ2-7; 7 bases match TRBD1. The CDR3 runs 14 residues. The germline gives CDR1 LNHDA, CDR2 SQIVND (reference sequence). V shed 3 bases, J shed 2 bases, and the junction held 4 bases outside the gene matches.

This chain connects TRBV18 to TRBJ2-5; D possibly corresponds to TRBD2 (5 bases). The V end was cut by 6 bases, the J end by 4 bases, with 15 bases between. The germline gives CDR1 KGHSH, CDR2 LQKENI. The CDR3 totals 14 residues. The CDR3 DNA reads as TGTGCCAGCTCCCTGGAGGAGCTGGTAGAGACCCAGTACTTC. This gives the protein CASSLEELVETQYF.

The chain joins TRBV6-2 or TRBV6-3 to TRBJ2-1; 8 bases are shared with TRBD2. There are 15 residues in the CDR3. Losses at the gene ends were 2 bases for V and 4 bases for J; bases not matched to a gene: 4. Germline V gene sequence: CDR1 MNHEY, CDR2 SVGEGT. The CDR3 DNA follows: TGTGCCAGCAGTTACCGGGGGGGACTTTACAATGAGCAGTTCTTC. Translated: CASSYRGGLYNEQFF.

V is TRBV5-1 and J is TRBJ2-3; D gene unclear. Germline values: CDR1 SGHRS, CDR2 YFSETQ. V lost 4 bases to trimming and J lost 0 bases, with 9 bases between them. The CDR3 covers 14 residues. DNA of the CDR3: TGCGCCAGCAGCACCACAGTAAGCACAGATACGCAGTATTTT. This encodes CASSTTVSTDTQYF. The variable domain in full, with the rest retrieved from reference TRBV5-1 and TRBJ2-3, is KAGVTQTPRYLIKTRGQQVTLSCSPISGHRSVSWYQQTPGQGLQFLFEYFSETQRNKGNFPGRFSGRQFSNSRSEMNVSTLELGDSALYLCASSTTVSTDTQYFGPGTRLTVL.

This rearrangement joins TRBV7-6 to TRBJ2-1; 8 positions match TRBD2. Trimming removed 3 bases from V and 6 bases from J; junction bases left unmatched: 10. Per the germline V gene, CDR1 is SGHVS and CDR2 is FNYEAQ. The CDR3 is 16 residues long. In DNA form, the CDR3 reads TGTGCCAGCAGCTTTAGCGGGACTAGGATTCGCAATGAGCAGTTCTTC. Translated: CASSFSGTRIRNEQFF.

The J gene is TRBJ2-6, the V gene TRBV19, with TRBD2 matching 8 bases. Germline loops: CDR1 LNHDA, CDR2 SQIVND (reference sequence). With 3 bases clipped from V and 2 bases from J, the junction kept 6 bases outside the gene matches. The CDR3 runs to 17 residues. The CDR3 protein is CASSIYFGGAGANVLTF. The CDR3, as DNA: TGTGCCAGTAGTATTTACTTCGGGGGGGCTGGGGCCAACGTCCTGACTTTC.

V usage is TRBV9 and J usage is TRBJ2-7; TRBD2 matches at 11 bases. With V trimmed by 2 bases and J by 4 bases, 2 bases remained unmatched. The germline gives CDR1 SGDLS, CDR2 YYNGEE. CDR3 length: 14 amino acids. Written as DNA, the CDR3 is TGTGCCAGCAGCGTCACTAGCGGGAGTTACGAGCAGTACTTC. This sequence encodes CASSVTSGSYEQYF.

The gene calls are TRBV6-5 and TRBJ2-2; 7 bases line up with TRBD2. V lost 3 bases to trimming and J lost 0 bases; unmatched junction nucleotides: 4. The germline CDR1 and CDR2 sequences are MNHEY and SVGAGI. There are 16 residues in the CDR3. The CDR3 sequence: CASSYLGTTNTGELFF. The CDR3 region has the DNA TGTGCCAGCAGTTATCTCGGGACTACGAACACCGGGGAGCTGTTTTTT.

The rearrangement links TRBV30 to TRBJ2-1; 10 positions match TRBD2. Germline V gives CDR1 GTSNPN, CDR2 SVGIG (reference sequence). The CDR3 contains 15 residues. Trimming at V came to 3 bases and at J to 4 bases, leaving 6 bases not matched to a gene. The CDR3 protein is CAWRTLAGAYNEQFF. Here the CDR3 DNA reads TGTGCCTGGAGGACTCTAGCGGGAGCTTACAATGAGCAGTTCTTC.

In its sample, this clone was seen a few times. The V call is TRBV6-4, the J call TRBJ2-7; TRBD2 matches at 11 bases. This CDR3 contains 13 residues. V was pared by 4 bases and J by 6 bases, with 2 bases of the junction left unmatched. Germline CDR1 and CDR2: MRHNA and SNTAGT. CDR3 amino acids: CASSALAGGEQYF. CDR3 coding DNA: TGTGCCAGCAGTGCCCTAGCGGGAGGCGAGCAGTACTTC.

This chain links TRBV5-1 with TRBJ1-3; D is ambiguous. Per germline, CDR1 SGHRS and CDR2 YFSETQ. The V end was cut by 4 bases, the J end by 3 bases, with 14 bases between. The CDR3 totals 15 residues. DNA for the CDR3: TGCGCCAGCAGCCAGCAGCCGAGAGGTGGAAACACCATATATTTT. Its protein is CASSQQPRGGNTIYF.

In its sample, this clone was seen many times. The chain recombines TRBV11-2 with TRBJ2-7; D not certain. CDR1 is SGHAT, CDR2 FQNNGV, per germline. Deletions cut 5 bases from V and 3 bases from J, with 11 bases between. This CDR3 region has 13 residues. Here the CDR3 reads CASSVPGVYEQYF. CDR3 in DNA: TGTGCCAGCAGCGTTCCAGGTGTCTACGAGCAGTACTTC. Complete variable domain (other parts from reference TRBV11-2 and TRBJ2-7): EAGVAQSPRYKIIEKRQSVAFWCNPISGHATLYWYQQILGQGPKLLIQFQNNGVVDDSQLPKDRFSAERLKGVDSTLKIQPAKLEDSAVYLCASSVPGVYEQYFGPGTRLTVT.

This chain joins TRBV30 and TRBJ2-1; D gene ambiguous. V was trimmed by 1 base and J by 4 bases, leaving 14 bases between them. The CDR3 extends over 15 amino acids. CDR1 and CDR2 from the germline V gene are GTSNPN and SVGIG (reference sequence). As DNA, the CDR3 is TGTGCCTGGAGTGCCAGGTCCGGTTTATACAATGAGCAGTTCTTC. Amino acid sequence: CAWSARSGLYNEQFF.

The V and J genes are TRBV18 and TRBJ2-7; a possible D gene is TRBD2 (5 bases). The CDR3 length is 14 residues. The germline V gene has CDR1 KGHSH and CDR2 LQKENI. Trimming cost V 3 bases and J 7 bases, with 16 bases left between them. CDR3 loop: CASSPDWALREQYF. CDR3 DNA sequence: TGTGCCAGCTCACCGGACTGGGCTCTTCGTGAGCAGTACTTC.

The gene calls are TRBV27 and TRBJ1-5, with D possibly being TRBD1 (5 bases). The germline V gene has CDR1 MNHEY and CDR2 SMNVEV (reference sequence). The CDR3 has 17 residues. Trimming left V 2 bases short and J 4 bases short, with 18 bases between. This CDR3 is CASSLTPIHKGNQPQHF. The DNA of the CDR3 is TGTGCCAGCAGTTTAACCCCTATACATAAGGGGAATCAGCCCCAGCATTTT.

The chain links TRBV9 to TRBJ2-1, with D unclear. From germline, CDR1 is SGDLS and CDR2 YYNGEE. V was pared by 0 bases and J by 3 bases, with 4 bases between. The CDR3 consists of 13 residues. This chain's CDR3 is CASSVAGYNEQFF. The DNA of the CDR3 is TGTGCCAGCAGCGTAGCGGGCTACAATGAGCAGTTCTTC.

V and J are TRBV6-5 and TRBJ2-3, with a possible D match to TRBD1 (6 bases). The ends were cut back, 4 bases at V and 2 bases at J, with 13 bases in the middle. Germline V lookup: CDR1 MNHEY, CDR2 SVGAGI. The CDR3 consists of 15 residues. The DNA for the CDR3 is TGTGCCAGCAGTTCCCCGGACAGCGTCACAGATACGCAGTATTTT. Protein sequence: CASSSPDSVTDTQYF.

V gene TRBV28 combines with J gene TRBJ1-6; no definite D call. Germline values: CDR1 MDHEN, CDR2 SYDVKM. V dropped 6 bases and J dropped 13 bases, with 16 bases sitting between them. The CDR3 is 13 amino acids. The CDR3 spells CASRPPVSGPLHF. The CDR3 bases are TGTGCCAGCAGACCTCCCGTTTCGGGTCCCCTCCACTTT.

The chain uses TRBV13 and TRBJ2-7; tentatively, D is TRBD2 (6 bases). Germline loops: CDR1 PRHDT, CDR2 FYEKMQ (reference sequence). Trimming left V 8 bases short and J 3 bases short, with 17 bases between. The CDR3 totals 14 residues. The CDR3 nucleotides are TGTGCCAGCGGCGCTCGGGACTCTAACTACGAGCAGTACTTC. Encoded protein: CASGARDSNYEQYF.